Following are 3 T cell receptor beta chains from one sample sequenced in a study of shared clonotypes between healthy human individuals. Libraries were prepared by immunoSEQ multiplex PCR; TCRdb keeps only in-frame clonotypes and omits some of them. The sample has some 200,000 clones, over 50% seen once. Sequenced: memory CD4+ T cells sorted from blood. Stated subset: CD45RA-negative fraction. These receptors were taken from a man under 40 in good health.

This clone was observed a handful of times. J is TRBJ1-2 and V is TRBV27; no reliable D call. The germline V and J ends were trimmed by 8 bases and 2 bases, with 9 bases remaining between them. The CDR3 contains 12 residues. Germline CDR1 is MNHEY and CDR2 is SMNVEV (reference sequence). CDR3 loop: CASGVENYGYTF. CDR3 nucleotide sequence: TGTGCCAGCGGAGTGGAGAACTATGGCTACACCTTC.

The genes are TRBV5-5 and TRBJ2-7, with D possibly being TRBD1 (6 bases). The ends were cut back, 6 bases at V and 1 base at J, with 17 bases in the middle. This CDR3 has 15 residues. Germline V gene data show CDR1 as SGHKS and CDR2 as YYEKEE (reference sequence). The CDR3 DNA follows: TGTGCCAGCAACAACCGGGACACCGGATCCTACGAGCAGTACTTC. Translation: CASNNRDTGSYEQYF.

V and J are TRBV4-3 and TRBJ2-5; TRBD1 aligns across 12 bases. The CDR3 loop spans 17 amino acids. Germline CDR1 LGHNA, CDR2 YSLEER. V lost 1 base to trimming and J lost 5 bases; unmatched junction nucleotides: 8. This CDR3 reads CASSQVMVGQGAETQYF. The CDR3 DNA follows: TGCGCCAGCAGCCAAGTAATGGTGGGACAGGGGGCCGAGACCCAGTACTTC.